A single sample gave rise to the 16 T cell receptor beta chains below, sequenced in a study of cytomegalovirus exposure and HLA in healthy donors. The study ran its PCR with 60 Vbeta and 13 Jbeta primers. Generated by immunoSEQ multiplex PCR, the TCRdb table keeps only in-frame clones and is missing some. Of 200,000 to 250,000 clones listed, more than 75% were seen once; the top ten hold 1% to 1.5%. Sequenced: PBMCs. The receptors shown here come from a human donor in good health.

The chain combines TRBV2 with TRBJ1-1; the D is unclear. The CDR3 sequence is 14 residues long. The V end lost 3 bases, the J end lost 3 bases, and 11 bases lay between the germline ends. The germline V gene has CDR1 SNHLY and CDR2 FYNNEI. This CDR3 is CASSEFDTHTEAFF. The CDR3 DNA follows: TGTGCCAGCAGTGAGTTTGACACCCACACTGAAGCTTTCTTT.

The gene calls are TRBV5-1 and TRBJ2-6; possible D gene TRBD1, 6 bases. CDR1 and CDR2 (germline): SGHRS, YFSETQ. V was clipped by 6 bases and J by 2 bases, with 9 bases between them. The CDR3 totals 14 residues. This CDR3 reads CASMGATGANVLTF. The CDR3 DNA sequence: TGCGCCAGCATGGGGGCTACTGGGGCCAACGTCCTGACTTTC.

The chain carries TRBV18 and TRBJ2-3; TRBD2 matches at 11 bases. The CDR3 is made up of 14 amino acids. The junction had 2 bases not matched to a gene; V was cut back by 3 bases and J by 6 bases. Germline values: CDR1 KGHSH, CDR2 LQKENI. The CDR3 DNA follows: TGTGCCAGCTCACCCGGGACTAGCGGCGATACGCAGTATTTT. It encodes CASSPGTSGDTQYF. The whole variable domain, filled in from reference TRBV18 and TRBJ2-3, reads NAGVMQNPRHLVRRRGQEARLRCSPMKGHSHVYWYRQLPEEGLKFMVYLQKENIIDESGMPKERFSAEFPKEGPSILRIQQVVRGDSAAYFCASSPGTSGDTQYFGPGTRLTVL.

This rearrangement joins TRBV27 to TRBJ2-3; no reliable D call. The length of the CDR3 is 12 residues. Between the trimmed V and J ends, which lost 5 bases and 2 bases, there was a span of 5 bases. Germline assignment: CDR1 MNHEY and CDR2 SMNVEV (reference sequence). In nucleotides, the CDR3 is TGTGCCAGCAGTATAGACACAGATACGCAGTATTTT. It translates to CASSIDTDTQYF.

The CDR3 sequence: CASSSPGLAGSYEQYF. The CDR3 DNA reads TGTGCCAGCAGCTCCCCGGGACTAGCGGGATCCTACGAGCAGTACTTC. The V and J genes are TRBV7-9 and TRBJ2-7, with TRBD2 matching 13 bases. CDR3 length: 16 amino acids. Per the germline V gene, CDR1 is SEHNR and CDR2 is FQNEAQ (reference sequence). J gave up 1 base and V 4 bases, and 4 bases lay outside the gene matches.

The V gene is TRBV4-1, the J gene TRBJ2-1; D is uncertain. CDR1 is MGHRA and CDR2 is YSYEKL in the germline V gene. Trimming pared 0 bases from V and 9 bases from J, leaving 12 bases between. The CDR3 has 14 amino acids. For the CDR3, the DNA is TGCGCCAGCAGCCAAGATCTATATCGGGTTGAGCAGTTCTTC. Encoded protein: CASSQDLYRVEQFF.

The chain has TRBV19 and TRBJ1-2, with D perhaps matching TRBD1 (6 bases). CDR1 LNHDA and CDR2 SQIVND come from the germline V gene (reference sequence). V gave up 0 bases and J gave up 7 bases, with 9 bases separating them. This CDR3 region has 13 residues. In DNA, the CDR3 is TGTGCCAGTAGTATAGAGGGGGCTCGTGGCTACACCTTC. It specifies CASSIEGARGYTF. The full variable domain, in which reference TRBV19 and TRBJ1-2 provide the parts outside the CDR3, is DGGITQSPKYLFRKEGQNVTLSCEQNLNHDAMYWYRQDPGQGLRLIYYSQIVNDFQKGDIAEGYSVSREKKESFPLTVTSAQKNPTAFYLCASSIEGARGYTFGSGTRLTVV.

The chain uses TRBV6-6 and TRBJ2-1; possibly TRBD2 for D (5 bases). Germline V CDR1 and CDR2: MNHNY, SVGAGI (reference sequence). Trimming removed 0 bases from V and 6 bases from J, with 9 bases in between. The CDR3 has 14 residues. This CDR3 is CASSYSSGSNEQFF. CDR3 DNA sequence: TGTGCCAGCAGTTACTCGAGTGGGAGCAATGAGCAGTTCTTC.

The chain has TRBV21-1 and TRBJ2-7; TRBD2 is the table's D call, not checked against the DNA. TRBV21-1 is described as a pseudogene. This CDR3 region has 11 residues. The CDR3, as DNA: TGTGCCAACCCCCCTAACTACGAGCAGTACTTC. Protein product: CANPPNYEQYF.

The chain is built from TRBV29-1 and TRBJ1-2; 10 bases agree with TRBD1. CDR3 length: 15 residues. J was trimmed by 5 bases and V by 6 bases; bases with no gene match: 12. The germline gives CDR1 SQVTM, CDR2 ANQGSEA. CDR3 amino acids: CSVAGTGADGYGYTF. The CDR3 DNA follows: TGCAGCGTGGCCGGGACAGGGGCGGACGGGTATGGCTACACCTTC.

This clone was detected only a few times. The chain uses TRBV6-1 and TRBJ1-5; weak D call: TRBD1 (6 bases). V was shortened by 7 bases and J by 4 bases, with 17 bases between the two germline ends. Per germline, CDR1 MNHNS and CDR2 SASEGT. This CDR3 has 15 residues. CDR3 bases: TGTGCCAGCACCCAGGGGTCGACAGGTAATCAGCCCCAGCATTTT. Translating it yields CASTQGSTGNQPQHF.

The table lists this clone with a count of one. In DNA, the CDR3 is TGCGCCAGCAGCTACTCCACAGGGGGCGGGTCCTACAATGAGCAGTTCTTC. Its translation: CASSYSTGGGSYNEQFF. The chain uses TRBV5-1 and TRBJ2-1, with 9 bases that match TRBD1. The CDR3 is 17 amino acids. With 3 bases clipped from V and 1 base from J, the junction kept 8 bases outside the gene matches. Germline CDR1 and CDR2: SGHRS and YFSETQ.

The chain has TRBV19 and TRBJ2-3; D may be TRBD1 (6 bases). The CDR3 runs 18 residues. The V gene lost 0 bases and the J gene lost 0 bases, with 16 bases spanning the gap. The germline gives CDR1 LNHDA, CDR2 SQIVND (reference sequence). Here the CDR3 DNA reads TGTGCCAGTAGTATAGATCTTACAGGGATAACTAGCACAGATACGCAGTATTTT. Translation gives CASSIDLTGITSTDTQYF.

The rearrangement links TRBV18 to TRBJ1-1; a possible D gene is TRBD1 (6 bases). Germline lookup yields CDR1 KGHSH and CDR2 LQKENI. This CDR3 is 14 amino acids long. The V end was cut by 3 bases, the J end by 2 bases, with 10 bases between. CDR3 residues: CASSPRDTNTEAFF. The DNA of the CDR3 is TGTGCCAGCTCACCGAGGGACACAAACACTGAAGCTTTCTTT.

The rearrangement joins TRBV6-6 to TRBJ1-2; 8 nucleotides match TRBD1. Germline CDR1 MNHNY, CDR2 SVGAGI (reference sequence). The CDR3 runs 16 residues. Unmatched junction bases numbered 9, after V lost 6 bases and J lost 0 bases. The CDR3 nucleotides are TGTGCCAGCAGACCTGGACAGGGCGAGACTAACTATGGCTACACCTTC. Its translation: CASRPGQGETNYGYTF.

The V gene is TRBV25-1, the J gene TRBJ2-3, with 12 bases lining up with TRBD2. The CDR3 covers 16 residues. CDR1 MGHDK and CDR2 SYGVNS come from the germline V gene. V trimming: 5 bases; J trimming: 6 bases; junction bases outside the gene matches: 9. The CDR3 DNA reads TGTGCCAGCAGTCCGACTAGCGGGAGTTCCCCCGATACGCAGTATTTT. It specifies CASSPTSGSSPDTQYF.